These 3 T cell receptor beta chains originate from one sample sequenced in a study of blood T cell repertoires in COVID-19. The data were produced by immunoSEQ multiplex PCR, yet TCRdb's version contains in-frame clones alone and is incomplete. Among approximately 240,000 clones listed, roughly four fifths were seen once. Sequencing used peripheral blood. All receptors come from a woman aged 30 to 39 who had recovered from COVID-19.

The CDR3 DNA follows: TGTGCCTGGGGCGCGGACTCCACCGGGGAGCTGTTTTTT. It translates to CAWGADSTGELFF. This chain uses TRBV30 with TRBJ2-2; tentative D call: TRBD2 (5 bases). Between the trimmed V and J ends, which lost 5 bases and 4 bases, there was a span of 11 bases. The CDR3 runs to 13 residues. In germline, CDR1 is GTSNPN, CDR2 SVGIG (reference sequence).

The chain recombines TRBV2 with TRBJ2-1; TRBD2 matches 7 bases. The CDR3 runs 13 residues. The V gene end was trimmed by 11 bases and the J gene end by 2 bases; junction bases not matched to a gene: 6. Germline assignment: CDR1 SNHLY and CDR2 FYNNEI. The CDR3 protein is CAGRGSAYNEQFF. CDR3 in DNA: TGTGCCGGACGCGGGAGCGCCTACAATGAGCAGTTCTTC.

This clone came up a few times. The gene calls are TRBV25-1 and TRBJ1-1; weak D call: TRBD1 (6 bases). The CDR3 runs 11 residues. Germline-derived CDR1 and CDR2 are MGHDK and SYGVNS. V lost 5 bases and J 6 bases, leaving 7 bases between the germline ends. Written as DNA, the CDR3 is TGTGCCAGCAGTCGGACAGCTGAAGCTTTCTTT. Translated: CASSRTAEAFF.